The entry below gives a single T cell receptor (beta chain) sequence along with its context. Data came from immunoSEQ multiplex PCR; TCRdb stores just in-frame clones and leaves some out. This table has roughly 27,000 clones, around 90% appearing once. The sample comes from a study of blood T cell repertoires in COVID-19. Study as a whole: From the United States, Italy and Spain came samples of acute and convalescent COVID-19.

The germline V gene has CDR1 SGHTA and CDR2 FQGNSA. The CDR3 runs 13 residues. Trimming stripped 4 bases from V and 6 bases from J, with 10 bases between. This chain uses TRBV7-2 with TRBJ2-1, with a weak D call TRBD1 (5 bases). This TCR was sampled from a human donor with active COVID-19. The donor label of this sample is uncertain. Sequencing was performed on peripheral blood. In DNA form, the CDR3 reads TGTGCCAGCAGCTCCCGGACACGCAATGAGCAGTTCTTC. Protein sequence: CASSSRTRNEQFF.